The present entry profiles one T cell receptor (beta chain) with its context. What it binds is unknown. Patients who had autoimmune disease history or got systemic immunosuppression were left out. This sample was taken from a study of OX40 agonist ivuxolimab in advanced cancers. Across the whole study: Ivuxolimab was administered intravenously to patients at 0.01 to 10 mg/kg every 2 weeks.

Findings and caveats of the study: The CD4+ and CD8+ T cells in the blood had expanded clonally by week 6 at 0.1 to 3.0 mg/kg.

Germline assignment: CDR1 SGHKS and CDR2 YYEKEE (reference sequence). V shed 3 bases and J 3 bases; nucleotides not matched to a gene: 3. The CDR3 is 15 amino acids. TCRdb keeps only in-frame clones here, not all; method: immunoSEQ multiplex PCR. The repertoire holds about 58,000 clones, with approximately 82% as singletons. The TCR was taken from an adult with an advanced solid tumor such as melanoma, head and neck, liver or kidney cancer. The chain joins TRBV5-5 to TRBJ1-4; 9 nucleotides align to TRBD1. The sample here was CD4+ or CD8+ T cells sorted from blood, taken in a trial of the OX40 agonist ivuxolimab. The chain's CDR3 is CASSSQGAANEKLFF. The CDR3 region has the DNA TGTGCCAGCAGCTCACAGGGGGCGGCTAATGAAAAACTGTTTTTT. The full variable domain, with the rest looked up from reference TRBV5-5 and TRBJ1-4, is DAGVTQSPTHLIKTRGQQVTLRCSPISGHKSVSWYQQVLGQGPQFIFQYYEKEERGRGNFPDRFSARQFPNYSSELNVNALLLGDSALYLCASSSQGAANEKLFFGSGTQLSVL.